This passage covers 19 T cell receptor beta chains from one sample sequenced in a study of blood T cell repertoires in COVID-19. Data came from immunoSEQ multiplex PCR; TCRdb stores just in-frame clones and leaves some out. In the table there are about 81,000 clones, roughly 91% of which are singletons. The sample was peripheral blood. The origin of the receptors is a woman between 50 and 59 years old in a cohort sampled during active COVID-19.

The chain has TRBV11-2 and TRBJ2-3, with D maybe TRBD1 (5 bases). The V gene lost 2 bases and the J gene lost 0 bases, with 6 bases spanning the gap. This CDR3 is 14 amino acids long. CDR1 and CDR2 (germline): SGHAT, FQNNGV. The CDR3 region is CASSLRQSTDTQYF. The CDR3 DNA follows: TGTGCCAGCAGCTTAAGACAGAGCACAGATACGCAGTATTTT.

This chain uses TRBV6-4 with TRBJ2-1; TRBD1 might be the D (6 bases). The CDR3 has 13 amino acids. Germline V lookup: CDR1 MRHNA, CDR2 SNTAGT. Trimming pared 5 bases from V and 5 bases from J, leaving 10 bases between. The CDR3 nucleotides are TGTGCCAGCAGTTACAGGGCCGACAATGAGCAGTTCTTC. It codes for CASSYRADNEQFF.

The J gene is TRBJ1-5, the V gene TRBV3-1 (or the pseudogene TRBV3-2); weak D call: TRBD1 (6 bases). Trimming removed 1 base from V and 6 bases from J, with 10 bases in between. The CDR3 is made up of 14 amino acids. Looked up from germline, CDR1 is LGHDT and CDR2 is YNNKEL (reference sequence). Here the CDR3 reads CASSQGTDVQPQHF. The CDR3 DNA sequence: TGTGCCAGCAGCCAAGGGACAGATGTTCAGCCCCAGCATTTT.

The gene calls are TRBV6-5 and TRBJ1-5; the D is unclear. V lost 6 bases and J lost 1, with 10 bases in between. Germline V gives CDR1 MNHEY, CDR2 SVGAGI. The CDR3 sequence is 14 residues long. This CDR3 is CASRPGFSNQPQHF. In nucleotides, the CDR3 is TGTGCCAGCAGGCCGGGATTCAGCAATCAGCCCCAGCATTTT.

This rearrangement joins TRBV11-3 to TRBJ2-2; 11 bases map to TRBD2. Germline-derived CDR1 and CDR2 are SGHNT and YENEEA. The V and J ends lost 5 bases and 2 bases, in that order; junction bases with no gene match: 7. The CDR3 contains 17 residues. The CDR3 nucleotides are TGTGCCAGCAGCGCGGAGGGGACTAGCGGAAACACCGGGGAGCTGTTTTTT. Translating gives CASSAEGTSGNTGELFF.

The rearrangement joins TRBV5-4 to TRBJ2-5; 15 bases map to TRBD2. CDR1 SGHNT and CDR2 YYREEE come from the germline V gene (reference sequence). Unmatched junction bases numbered 5, after V lost 3 bases and J lost 5 bases. CDR3 length equals 16 residues. CDR3 nucleotide sequence: TGTGCCAGCAGCTGGACTAGCGGGAGGGCCTGGGAGACCCAGTACTTC. Translating gives CASSWTSGRAWETQYF.

The chain uses TRBV27 and TRBJ2-1, with a weak D call TRBD2 (6 bases). The CDR3 is made up of 12 amino acids. CDR1 and CDR2 from the germline V gene are MNHEY and SMNVEV (reference sequence). Trimming took 3 bases from V and 9 from J, leaving 9 bases between them. This chain's CDR3 is CASSLFGGEQFF. CDR3 coding DNA: TGTGCCAGCAGTTTGTTCGGGGGTGAGCAGTTCTTC.

The chain combines TRBV5-1 with TRBJ1-1; D perhaps matches TRBD1 (5 bases). CDR3 size: 13 residues. Germline V gene data show CDR1 as SGHRS and CDR2 as YFSETQ. The V and J ends lost 0 bases and 8 bases respectively, with 11 bases between them. The CDR3, as DNA: TGCGCCAGCAGCTTGGGAGACAGAACAGAAGCTTTCTTT. Translated: CASSLGDRTEAFF.

As regards this clone: The same CDR3 arises from other DNA sequences in this sample as well. The V call is TRBV11-2, the J call TRBJ2-7; maybe TRBD1 (5 bases). Germline assignment: CDR1 SGHAT and CDR2 FQNNGV. The CDR3 spans 14 residues. V lost 1 base and J lost 0, with 7 bases in between. CDR3 sequence reads: CASSLVQGSYEQYF. In DNA, the CDR3 is TGTGCCAGCAGCTTAGTCCAGGGCTCCTACGAGCAGTACTTC.

The gene calls are TRBV5-1 and TRBJ2-1; D gene unclear. From germline, CDR1 is SGHRS and CDR2 YFSETQ. There are 16 residues in the CDR3. V was cut by 0 bases and J by 4 bases, with 14 bases left in between. CDR3 protein: CASSLAPTNQYNEQFF. In DNA, the CDR3 is TGCGCCAGCAGCTTGGCCCCCACAAACCAATACAATGAGCAGTTCTTC.

The chain is built from TRBV5-1 and TRBJ1-1, with a possible D match to TRBD1 (6 bases). The CDR3 totals 13 residues. Germline V gene data show CDR1 as SGHRS and CDR2 as YFSETQ. Deletions cut 0 bases from V and 7 bases from J, with 10 bases between. DNA of the CDR3: TGCGCCAGCAGCTTGGCGGGGGGCAATGAAGCTTTCTTT. Translation: CASSLAGGNEAFF.

The chain uses TRBV7-9 and TRBJ2-7; 12 bases agree with TRBD1. The CDR3 is 17 amino acids. The V gene's germline CDR1 is SEHNR and CDR2 FQNEAQ (reference sequence). V dropped 7 bases and J dropped 2; count of bases not matched to a gene: 12. The CDR3 loop reads CASISTPGTGGTYEQYF. In nucleotides, the CDR3 is TGTGCCAGCATTTCAACCCCAGGGACAGGGGGCACCTACGAGCAGTACTTC.

This chain joins TRBV4-1 and TRBJ2-5; 9 bases fit TRBD2. This CDR3 has 18 residues. With V trimmed by 2 bases and J by 1 base, 11 bases remained unmatched. Germline V gene lookup returns CDR1 MGHRA and CDR2 YSYEKL. CDR3 residues: CASSQPRTGRGGQETQYF. The CDR3 nucleotides are TGCGCCAGCAGCCAACCCCGAACTGGGCGGGGGGGCCAAGAGACCCAGTACTTC.

The table lists this clone with a count of one. The gene calls are TRBV15 and TRBJ1-5; 12 nucleotides line up with TRBD1. Germline V gene lookup returns CDR1 LNHNV and CDR2 YYDKDF (reference sequence). J was trimmed by 5 bases and V by 6 bases; bases with no gene match: 14. This CDR3 has 18 residues. The CDR3 DNA is TGTGCCACCAGTTCAACCGGGACAGGGGGCTTAAGTGATCAGCCCCAGCATTTT. Its protein is CATSSTGTGGLSDQPQHF.

This chain joins TRBV28 and TRBJ1-5; maybe TRBD1 (6 bases). CDR3 size: 15 residues. V was cut by 2 bases and J by 5 bases, with 13 bases left in between. The germline V gene encodes CDR1 MDHEN and CDR2 SYDVKM. The CDR3 protein is CASSLGGTQYQPQHF. DNA for the CDR3: TGTGCCAGCAGTTTAGGTGGGACACAGTATCAGCCCCAGCATTTT.

The chain has TRBV4-1 and TRBJ2-3, with D tentatively TRBD2 (6 bases). Trimming shortened V by 7 bases and J by 4 bases, and 15 bases separated the two germline ends. Looked up from germline, CDR1 is MGHRA and CDR2 is YSYEKL. This CDR3 is built from 14 residues. DNA for the CDR3: TGCGCCAGCATGGACAATCGGGGGTCAGATACGCAGTATTTT. Translation gives CASMDNRGSDTQYF.

J is TRBJ2-2 and V is TRBV11-2; 8 positions match TRBD2. The V gene end was trimmed by 4 bases and the J gene end by 0 bases; junction bases not matched to a gene: 4. Germline V gives CDR1 SGHAT, CDR2 FQNNGV. CDR3 length equals 16 residues. The CDR3 region is CASSSGLAANTGELFF. As DNA, the CDR3 is TGTGCCAGCAGCTCCGGACTAGCCGCGAACACCGGGGAGCTGTTTTTT.

The chain has TRBV3-1 (or the pseudogene TRBV3-2) and TRBJ1-5; D not certain. The germline V gene has CDR1 LGHDT and CDR2 YNNKEL (reference sequence). The CDR3 is made up of 12 amino acids. Trimming shortened V by 3 bases and J by 3 bases, and 3 bases separated the two germline ends. CDR3 sequence (DNA): TGTGCCAGCAGCCACAACAATCAGCCCCAGCATTTT. This translates into CASSHNNQPQHF.

This chain links TRBV19 with TRBJ2-7; 10 bases agree with TRBD1. Germline CDR1 is LNHDA and CDR2 is SQIVND (reference sequence). Unmatched junction bases numbered 8, after V lost 3 bases and J lost 6 bases. The CDR3 has 15 amino acids. CDR3: CASSMSAGTGVEQYF. In DNA form, the CDR3 reads TGTGCCAGTAGTATGTCCGCCGGGACAGGGGTCGAGCAGTACTTC.